This TCR beta chain was sequenced in a study of graft-versus-host responses after intestinal transplantation. About the study: Isolated intestinal, liver-intestinal, or multivisceral transplants were what recipients had. Tacrolimus plus steroids were given to all recipients for around three years, preceded by anti-thymocyte globulin induction.

Germline trimming cut 0 bases from V and 3 bases from J; bases unmatched to any gene: 3. Germline values: CDR1 MNHEY, CDR2 SVGAGI. This CDR3 is 16 amino acids long. Here immunoSEQ multiplex PCR was the method, and the copy in TCRdb shows in-frame clones only, minus some. The sample has roughly 110,000 clones; about 91% are singletons. Remarks on this clone: Antigen specificity is unknown.

This rearrangement joins TRBV6-5 to TRBJ2-7, with 12 bases identical to TRBD1. The sequence was collected from a human donor who was the organ donor for an intestinal transplant. Sequenced here: unstimulated CD4+ T cells sorted from spleen or lymph node cells, sampled before transplant. For the CDR3, the DNA is TGTGCCAGCAGTTACTCCGGGACAGGGGGCATCTACGAGCAGTACTTC. This gives the protein CASSYSGTGGIYEQYF.